This T cell receptor (beta chain) comes out of a study of T cell repertoires in cytomegalovirus infection. This CDR3 is 14 amino acids long. Trimming cost V 1 base and J 3 bases; bases outside gene matches: 2. Germline V lookup: CDR1 SGHTA, CDR2 FQGNSA. TCRdb itself ran the reads through MiXCR, one entry per CDR3 protein. Of about 770,000 distinct CDR3 sequences in the sample, about 27% were seen once. This clonotype was seen at least ten times. The antigen is undetermined. The V and J genes are TRBV7-2 and TRBJ2-7; TRBD1 aligns across 8 bases. Here the sequenced sample was cultured CD8+ T cells from PBMCs, taken from culture after CMV antigen stimulation. The clonotype comes from a human donor in good health (CMV status not recorded). Some clones in this sample may be carry-over from other donors' samples. The CDR3 coding sequence is TGTGCCAGCAGCTTAGAGGGACAGGTCTACGAGCAGTACTTC. Its translation: CASSLEGQVYEQYF.